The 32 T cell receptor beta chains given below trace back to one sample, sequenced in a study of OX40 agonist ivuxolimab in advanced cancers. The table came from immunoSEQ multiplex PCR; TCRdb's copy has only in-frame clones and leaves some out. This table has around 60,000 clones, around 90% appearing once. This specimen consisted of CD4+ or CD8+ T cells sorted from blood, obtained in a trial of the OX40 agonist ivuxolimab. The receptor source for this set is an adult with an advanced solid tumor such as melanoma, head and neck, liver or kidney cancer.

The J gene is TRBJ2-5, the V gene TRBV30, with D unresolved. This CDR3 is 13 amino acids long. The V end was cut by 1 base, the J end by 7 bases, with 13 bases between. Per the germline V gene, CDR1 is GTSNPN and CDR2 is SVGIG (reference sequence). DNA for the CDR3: TGTGCCTGGAGTGGGGGATGGGATGGGACCCAGTACTTC. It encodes CAWSGGWDGTQYF. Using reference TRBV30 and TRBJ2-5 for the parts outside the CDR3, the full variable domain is SQTIHQWPATLVQPVGSPLSLECTVEGTSNPNLYWYRQAAGRGLQLLFYSVGIGQISSEVPQNLSASRPQDRQFILSSKKLLLSDSGFYLCAWSGGWDGTQYFGPGTRLLVL.

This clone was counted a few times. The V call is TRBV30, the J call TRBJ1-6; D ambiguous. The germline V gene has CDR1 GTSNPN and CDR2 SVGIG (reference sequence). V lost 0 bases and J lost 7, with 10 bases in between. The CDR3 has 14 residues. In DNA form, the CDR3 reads TGTGCCTGGAGTGTAATCATACGGAATTCACCCCTCCACTTT. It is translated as CAWSVIIRNSPLHF.

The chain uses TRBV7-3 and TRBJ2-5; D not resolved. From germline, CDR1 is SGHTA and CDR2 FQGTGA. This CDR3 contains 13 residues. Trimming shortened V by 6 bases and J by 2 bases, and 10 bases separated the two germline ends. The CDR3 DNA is TGTGCCAGCAGTCCCTCCGGGCAAGAGACCCAGTACTTC. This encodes CASSPSGQETQYF.

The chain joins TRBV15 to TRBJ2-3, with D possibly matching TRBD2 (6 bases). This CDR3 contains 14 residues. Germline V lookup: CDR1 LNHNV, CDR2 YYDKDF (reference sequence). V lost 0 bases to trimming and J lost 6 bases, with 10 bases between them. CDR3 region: CATSRDPGRDTQYF. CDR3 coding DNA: TGTGCCACCAGCAGAGATCCAGGGAGGGATACGCAGTATTTT.

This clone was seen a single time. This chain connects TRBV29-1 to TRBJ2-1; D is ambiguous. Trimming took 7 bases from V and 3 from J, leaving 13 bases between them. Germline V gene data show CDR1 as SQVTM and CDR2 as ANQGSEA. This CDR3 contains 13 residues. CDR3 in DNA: TGCAGCGCCTTAAACATATACTACAATGAGCAGTTCTTC. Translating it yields CSALNIYYNEQFF.

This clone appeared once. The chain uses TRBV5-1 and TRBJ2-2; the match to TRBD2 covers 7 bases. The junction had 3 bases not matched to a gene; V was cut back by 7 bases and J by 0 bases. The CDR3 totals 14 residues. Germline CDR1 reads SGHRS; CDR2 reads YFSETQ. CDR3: CASQLATNTGELFF. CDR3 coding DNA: TGCGCCAGCCAACTAGCGACGAACACCGGGGAGCTGTTTTTT. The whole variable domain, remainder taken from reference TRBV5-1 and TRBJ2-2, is KAGVTQTPRYLIKTRGQQVTLSCSPISGHRSVSWYQQTPGQGLQFLFEYFSETQRNKGNFPGRFSGRQFSNSRSEMNVSTLELGDSALYLCASQLATNTGELFFGEGSRLTVL.

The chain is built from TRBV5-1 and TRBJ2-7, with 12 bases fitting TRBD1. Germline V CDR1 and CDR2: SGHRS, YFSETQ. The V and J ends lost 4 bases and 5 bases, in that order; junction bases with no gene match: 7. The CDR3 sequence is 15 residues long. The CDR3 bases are TGCGCCAGCAGCGCCGGGACAGGGGGCGTGGACGAGCAGTACTTC. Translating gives CASSAGTGGVDEQYF.

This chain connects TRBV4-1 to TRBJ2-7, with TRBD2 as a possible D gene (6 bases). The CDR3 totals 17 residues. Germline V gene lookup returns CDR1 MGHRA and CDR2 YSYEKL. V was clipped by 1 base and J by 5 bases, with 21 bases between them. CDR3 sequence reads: CASSQVFGGYEVHEQYF. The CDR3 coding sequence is TGCGCCAGCAGCCAAGTATTCGGAGGGTATGAGGTCCACGAGCAGTACTTC.

Written as DNA, the CDR3 is TGTGCCAGCAGCCTGGGGTATTCCGGGACGCGGGGGGAGACCCAGTACTTC. This translates into CASSLGYSGTRGETQYF. J is TRBJ2-5 and V is TRBV4-2; 7 bases agree with TRBD2. The ends lost 4 bases at V and 5 bases at J; junction bases unmatched: 16. Per the germline V gene, CDR1 is LGHNA and CDR2 is YNFKEQ. The CDR3 has 17 amino acids.

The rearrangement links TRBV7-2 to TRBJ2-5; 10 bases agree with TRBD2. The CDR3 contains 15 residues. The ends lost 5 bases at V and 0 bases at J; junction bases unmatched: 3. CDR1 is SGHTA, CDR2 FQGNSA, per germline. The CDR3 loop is CASSLTSGYQETQYF. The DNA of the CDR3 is TGTGCCAGCAGCCTGACTAGCGGGTACCAAGAGACCCAGTACTTC. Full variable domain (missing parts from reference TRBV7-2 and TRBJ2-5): GAGVSQSPSNKVTEKGKDVELRCDPISGHTALYWYRQSLGQGLEFLIYFQGNSAPDKSGLPSDRFSAERTGGSVSTLTIQRTQQEDSAVYLCASSLTSGYQETQYFGPGTRLLVL.

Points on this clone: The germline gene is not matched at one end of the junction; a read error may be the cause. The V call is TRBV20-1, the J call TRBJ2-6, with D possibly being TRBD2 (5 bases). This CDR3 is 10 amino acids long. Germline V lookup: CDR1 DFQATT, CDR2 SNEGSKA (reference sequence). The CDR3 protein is CSARAGEIAF. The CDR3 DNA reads TGCAGTGCTAGAGCTGGGGAGATCGCTTTC.

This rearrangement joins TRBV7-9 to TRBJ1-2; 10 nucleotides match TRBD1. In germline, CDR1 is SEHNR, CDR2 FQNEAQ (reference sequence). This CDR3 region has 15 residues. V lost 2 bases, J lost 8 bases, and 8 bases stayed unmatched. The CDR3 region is CASSLTIPTGGGYTF. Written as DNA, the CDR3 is TGTGCCAGCAGCTTAACGATACCGACAGGGGGCGGCTACACCTTC.

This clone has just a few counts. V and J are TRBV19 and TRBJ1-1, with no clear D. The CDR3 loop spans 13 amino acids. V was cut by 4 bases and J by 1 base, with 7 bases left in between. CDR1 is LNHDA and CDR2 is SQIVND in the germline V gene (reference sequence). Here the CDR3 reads CASSNQANTEAFF. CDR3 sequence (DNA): TGTGCCAGTAGTAATCAAGCGAACACTGAAGCTTTCTTT.

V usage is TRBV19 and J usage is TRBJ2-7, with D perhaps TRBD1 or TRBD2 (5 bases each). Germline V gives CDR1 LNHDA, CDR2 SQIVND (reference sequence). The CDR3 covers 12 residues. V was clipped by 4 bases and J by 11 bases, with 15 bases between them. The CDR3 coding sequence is TGTGCCAGTAGTAAAGGGACGGCTAACGAGTACTTC. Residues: CASSKGTANEYF.

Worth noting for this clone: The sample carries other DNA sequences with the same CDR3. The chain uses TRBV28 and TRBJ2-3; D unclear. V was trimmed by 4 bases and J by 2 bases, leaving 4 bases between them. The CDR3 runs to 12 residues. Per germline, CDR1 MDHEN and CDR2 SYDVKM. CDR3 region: CASSSITDTQYF. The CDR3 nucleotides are TGTGCCAGCAGTTCCATCACAGATACGCAGTATTTT.

The CDR3 reads CASTAGSYSYEQYF. The CDR3 DNA reads as TGTGCCTCCACGGCGGGGTCTTACTCCTACGAGCAGTACTTC. The rearrangement joins TRBV30 to TRBJ2-7, with TRBD2 as a possible D gene (6 bases). V was clipped by 7 bases and J by 0 bases, with 16 bases between them. The germline gives CDR1 GTSNPN, CDR2 SVGIG (reference sequence). This CDR3 spans 14 amino acids.

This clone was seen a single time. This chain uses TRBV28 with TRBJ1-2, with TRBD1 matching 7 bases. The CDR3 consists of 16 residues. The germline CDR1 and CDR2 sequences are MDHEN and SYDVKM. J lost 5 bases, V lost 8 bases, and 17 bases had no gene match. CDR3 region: CASSTTGAFPEYGYTF. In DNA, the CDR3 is TGTGCCAGCTCCACAACAGGGGCCTTTCCGGAGTATGGCTACACCTTC.

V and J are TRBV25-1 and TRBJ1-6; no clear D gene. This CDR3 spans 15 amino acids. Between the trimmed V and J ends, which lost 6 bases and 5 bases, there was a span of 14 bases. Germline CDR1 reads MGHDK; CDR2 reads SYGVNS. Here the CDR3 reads CASSEFKNNNSPLHF. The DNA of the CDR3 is TGTGCCAGCAGCGAGTTCAAGAATAATAATTCACCCCTCCACTTT. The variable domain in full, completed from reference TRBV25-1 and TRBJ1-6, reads EADIYQTPRYLVIGTGKKITLECSQTMGHDKMYWYQQDPGMELHLIHYSYGVNSTEKGDLSSESTVSRIRTEHFPLTLESARPSHTSQYLCASSEFKNNNSPLHFGNGTRLTVT.

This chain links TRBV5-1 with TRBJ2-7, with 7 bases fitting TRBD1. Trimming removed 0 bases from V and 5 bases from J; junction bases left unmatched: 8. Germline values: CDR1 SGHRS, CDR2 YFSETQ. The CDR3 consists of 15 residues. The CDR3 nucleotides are TGCGCCAGCAGCTTGGGAGGACAGGCTGGCGACGAGCAGTACTTC. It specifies CASSLGGQAGDEQYF.

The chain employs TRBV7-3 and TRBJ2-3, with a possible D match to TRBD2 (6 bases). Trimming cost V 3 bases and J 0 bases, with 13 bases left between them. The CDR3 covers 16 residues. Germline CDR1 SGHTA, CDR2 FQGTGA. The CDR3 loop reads CASSLRGGTSTDTQYF. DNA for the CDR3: TGTGCCAGCAGCTTGAGGGGCGGGACGAGCACAGATACGCAGTATTTT.

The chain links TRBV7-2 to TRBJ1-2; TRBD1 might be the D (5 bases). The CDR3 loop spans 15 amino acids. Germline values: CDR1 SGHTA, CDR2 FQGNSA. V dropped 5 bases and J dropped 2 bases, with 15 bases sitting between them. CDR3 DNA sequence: TGTGCCAGCAGCCCACCACAGGAGAACAACTATGGCTACACCTTC. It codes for CASSPPQENNYGYTF.

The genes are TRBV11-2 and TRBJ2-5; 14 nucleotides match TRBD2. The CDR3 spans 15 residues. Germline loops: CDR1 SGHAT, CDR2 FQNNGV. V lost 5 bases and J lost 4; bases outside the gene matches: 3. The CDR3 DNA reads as TGTGCCAGCAGCGATGGACTAGCGGGAGGAGAGACCCAGTACTTC. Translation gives CASSDGLAGGETQYF. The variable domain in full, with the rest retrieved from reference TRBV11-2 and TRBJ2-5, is EAGVAQSPRYKIIEKRQSVAFWCNPISGHATLYWYQQILGQGPKLLIQFQNNGVVDDSQLPKDRFSAERLKGVDSTLKIQPAKLEDSAVYLCASSDGLAGGETQYFGPGTRLLVL.

The CDR3 protein is CASSFGAPVYGYTF. CDR3 DNA sequence: TGTGCCAGCAGTTTTGGAGCTCCGGTCTATGGCTACACCTTC. J is TRBJ1-2 and V is TRBV28, with D hard to call. V was pared by 3 bases and J by 4 bases, with 12 bases between. This CDR3 has 14 amino acids. Germline V lookup: CDR1 MDHEN, CDR2 SYDVKM.

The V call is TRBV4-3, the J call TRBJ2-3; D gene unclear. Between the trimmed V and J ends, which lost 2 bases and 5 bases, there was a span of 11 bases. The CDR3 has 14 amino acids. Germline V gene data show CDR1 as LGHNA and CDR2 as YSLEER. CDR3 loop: CASSQQKGVDTQYF. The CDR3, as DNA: TGCGCCAGCAGCCAACAGAAGGGTGTAGATACGCAGTATTTT.

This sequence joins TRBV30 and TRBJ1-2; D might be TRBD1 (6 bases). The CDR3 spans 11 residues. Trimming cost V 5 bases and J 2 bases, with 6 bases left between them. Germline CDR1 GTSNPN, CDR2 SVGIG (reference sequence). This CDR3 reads CAWGQNYGYTF. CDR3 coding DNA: TGTGCCTGGGGACAGAACTATGGCTACACCTTC.

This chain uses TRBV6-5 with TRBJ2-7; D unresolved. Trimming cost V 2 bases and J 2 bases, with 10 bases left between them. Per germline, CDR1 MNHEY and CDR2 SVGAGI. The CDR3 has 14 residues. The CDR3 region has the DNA TGTGCCAGCAGTTACGAAGACTTTCCCTACGAGCAGTACTTC. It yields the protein CASSYEDFPYEQYF.

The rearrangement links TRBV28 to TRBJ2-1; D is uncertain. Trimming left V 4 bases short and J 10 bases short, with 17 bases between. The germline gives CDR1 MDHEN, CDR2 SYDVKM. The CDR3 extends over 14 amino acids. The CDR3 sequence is CASSSPGSTREQFF. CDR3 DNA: TGTGCCAGCAGTTCTCCAGGAAGTACAAGGGAGCAGTTCTTC.

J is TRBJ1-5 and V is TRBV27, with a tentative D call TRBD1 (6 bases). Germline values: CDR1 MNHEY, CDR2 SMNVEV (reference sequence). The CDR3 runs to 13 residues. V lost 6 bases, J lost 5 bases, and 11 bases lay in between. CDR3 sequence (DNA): TGTGCCAGCAGGTACAGGGAAGATCAGCCCCAGCATTTT. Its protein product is CASRYREDQPQHF.

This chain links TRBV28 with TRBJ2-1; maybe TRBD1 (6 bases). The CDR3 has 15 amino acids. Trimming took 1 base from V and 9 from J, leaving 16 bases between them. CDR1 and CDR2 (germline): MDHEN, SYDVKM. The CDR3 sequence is CASSLFSTRGSEQFF. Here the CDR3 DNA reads TGTGCCAGCAGTTTATTCTCTACGAGGGGGTCTGAGCAGTTCTTC.

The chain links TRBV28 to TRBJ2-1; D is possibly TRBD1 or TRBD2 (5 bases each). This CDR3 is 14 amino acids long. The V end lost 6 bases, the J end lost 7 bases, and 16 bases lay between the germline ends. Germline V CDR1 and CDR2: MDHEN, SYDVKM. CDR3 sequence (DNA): TGTGCCAGCAGCTCGGGACGCCTTCTTAATGAGCAGTTCTTC. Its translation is CASSSGRLLNEQFF.

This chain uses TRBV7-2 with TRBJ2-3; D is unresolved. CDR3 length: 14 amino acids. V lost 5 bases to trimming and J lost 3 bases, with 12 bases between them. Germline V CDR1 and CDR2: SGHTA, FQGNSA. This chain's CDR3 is CASSPGRQTDTQYF. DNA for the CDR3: TGTGCCAGCAGCCCCGGTCGGCAGACAGATACGCAGTATTTT.

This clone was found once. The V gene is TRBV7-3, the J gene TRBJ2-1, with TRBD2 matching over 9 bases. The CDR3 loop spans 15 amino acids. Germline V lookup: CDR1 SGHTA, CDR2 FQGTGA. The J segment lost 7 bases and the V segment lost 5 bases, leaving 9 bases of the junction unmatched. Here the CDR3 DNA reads TGTGCCAGCAGCCGCACCGGGACTAGCTTAAATGAGCAGTTCTTC. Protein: CASSRTGTSLNEQFF.